The present entry profiles one TCR beta chain with its context. What it binds is unknown. With 60 Vbeta and 13 Jbeta primers, the PCR was carried out. Here immunoSEQ multiplex PCR was the method, and the copy in TCRdb shows in-frame clones only, minus some. The table has 110,000 to 150,000 clones, around three quarters seen once. This sample stems from a study of cytomegalovirus exposure and HLA in healthy donors. At the time of sampling, donors were nominally healthy, though unrecorded immune exposures were likely. Whole-study findings and limits: Segments of the TCR beta V type were, in most cases, productive about 90% or about 30% of the time in an earlier analysis.

The clonotype comes from an older woman in good health and CMV-seropositive. Sequencing input: PBMCs.

This CDR3 reads CASSESGLLTFEAFF. The CDR3 bases are TGCGCCAGCAGTGAGTCGGGGCTACTAACCTTCGAAGCTTTCTTT. V gene TRBV10-2 combines with J gene TRBJ1-1; D might be TRBD1 (5 bases). The CDR3 is 15 amino acids. Germline CDR1 WSHSY, CDR2 SAAADI. With 0 bases removed from V and 8 bases from J, the gap between germline ends came to 16 bases.